What follows are 27 T cell receptor beta chains derived from one specimen sequenced in a study of blood T cell repertoires in COVID-19. The data were produced by immunoSEQ multiplex PCR, yet TCRdb's version contains in-frame clones alone and is incomplete. The table includes some 270,000 clones, about nine tenths detected once. The sequenced material came from PBMCs or T cells enriched from blood (not recorded which). The receptors stem from a woman aged 40 to 50 who had recovered from COVID-19.

In the case of this clone: Other DNA variants within this sample encode the same CDR3. V and J are TRBV28 and TRBJ1-5, with a weak D call TRBD1 (5 bases). The germline gives CDR1 MDHEN, CDR2 SYDVKM. This CDR3 has 12 residues. Trimming stripped 6 bases from V and 7 bases from J, with 10 bases between. CDR3: CASSGGNQPQHF. The CDR3, as DNA: TGTGCCAGCAGCGGGGGGAACCAGCCCCAGCATTTT.

The chain carries TRBV3-1 (or the pseudogene TRBV3-2) and TRBJ2-1; TRBD2 agrees at 9 bases. Trimming took 1 base from V and 9 from J; bases not matched to a gene: 10. CDR3 length: 16 amino acids. The germline V gene has CDR1 LGHDT and CDR2 YNNKEL (reference sequence). Written as DNA, the CDR3 is TGTGCCAGCAGCCAAGTGGGCGGGGGGGCAAGGATTGAGCAGTTCTTC. It is translated as CASSQVGGGARIEQFF.

The chain couples TRBV30 to TRBJ1-1, with D tentatively TRBD1 (6 bases). This CDR3 is built from 15 residues. V was trimmed by 0 bases and J by 5 bases, leaving 16 bases between them. Germline V CDR1 and CDR2: GTSNPN, SVGIG (reference sequence). The CDR3 sequence: CAWSVQGGQTTEAFF. DNA for the CDR3: TGTGCCTGGAGTGTACAAGGAGGACAGACTACTGAAGCTTTCTTT.

This chain connects TRBV3-1 (or the pseudogene TRBV3-2) to TRBJ1-5; no clear D gene. In germline, CDR1 is LGHDT, CDR2 YNNKEL (reference sequence). V lost 0 bases, J lost 7 bases, and 10 bases lay in between. This CDR3 comprises 14 residues. The CDR3 coding sequence is TGTGCCAGCAGCCAAGATTACAAAATCCAGCCCCAGCATTTT. It encodes CASSQDYKIQPQHF.

The rearrangement uses TRBV5-4 and TRBJ2-7; D is ambiguous. CDR3 length: 14 residues. V lost 0 bases, J lost 2 bases, and 9 bases lay in between. In germline, CDR1 is SGHNT, CDR2 YYREEE (reference sequence). The CDR3 region is CASSLDAATYEQYF. The CDR3 region has the DNA TGTGCCAGCAGCTTGGATGCAGCGACCTACGAGCAGTACTTC.

This clone came up a few times. The chain is built from TRBV19 and TRBJ2-1; 11 bases fit TRBD2. J lost 16 bases, V lost 3 bases, and 11 bases had no gene match. The CDR3 loop spans 14 amino acids. Germline CDR1 reads LNHDA; CDR2 reads SQIVND (reference sequence). The CDR3, as DNA: TGTGCCAGTAGTATCCTAGCGGGAGGATATCCGTCCTTCTTC. The encoded protein is CASSILAGGYPSFF.

This chain links TRBV7-2 with TRBJ2-1, with 13 bases identical to TRBD2. The CDR3 covers 16 residues. V was pared by 5 bases and J by 7 bases, with 8 bases of the junction left unmatched. The germline V gene encodes CDR1 SGHTA and CDR2 FQGNSA. CDR3 residues: CASSPPGLAGQNEQFF. CDR3 nucleotides: TGTGCCAGCAGCCCCCCGGGACTAGCGGGACAAAATGAGCAGTTCTTC.

The CDR3 here is CATSRGGQGRRSSYNEQFF. CDR3 coding DNA: TGTGCCACCAGCAGGGGGGGGCAGGGGCGGAGGAGCTCCTACAATGAGCAGTTCTTC. The V call is TRBV15, the J call TRBJ2-1, with D maybe TRBD2 (7 bases). Germline values: CDR1 LNHNV, CDR2 YYDKDF (reference sequence). CDR3 size: 19 residues. Deletions cut 3 bases from V and 0 bases from J, with 21 bases between.

V and J are TRBV2 and TRBJ2-6, with a tentative D call TRBD1 (6 bases). CDR1 is SNHLY and CDR2 is FYNNEI in the germline V gene. V was shortened by 5 bases and J by 0 bases, with 14 bases between the two germline ends. CDR3 length: 17 residues. CDR3 nucleotides: TGTGCCAGCAGTTCCAACAGGGCCTTCTCTGGGGCCAACGTCCTGACTTTC. Translated: CASSSNRAFSGANVLTF.

The V and J genes are TRBV6-5 and TRBJ1-1, with 10 bases identical to TRBD1. The CDR3 has 13 residues. V was clipped by 7 bases and J by 7 bases; unmatched bases: 6. CDR1 and CDR2 (germline): MNHEY, SVGAGI. The CDR3 nucleotides read TGTGCCAGCATTGGGTGGGACAGGGGTGAAGCTTTCTTT. Its translation is CASIGWDRGEAFF.

The V and J genes are TRBV19 and TRBJ1-1; D is unresolved. The CDR3 length is 15 residues. The V gene lost 3 bases and the J gene lost 5 bases, with 16 bases spanning the gap. Germline CDR1 LNHDA, CDR2 SQIVND (reference sequence). The CDR3: CASSMSRRRGTEAFF. CDR3 nucleotide sequence: TGTGCCAGTAGTATGTCCAGACGAAGAGGGACTGAAGCTTTCTTT.

The chain is built from TRBV7-2 and TRBJ2-7; D is perhaps TRBD2 (7 bases). CDR1 and CDR2 (germline): SGHTA, FQGNSA. CDR3 length equals 15 residues. Trimming shortened V by 2 bases and J by 3 bases, and 14 bases separated the two germline ends. The CDR3: CASSLMAGEGYEQYF. The CDR3 nucleotides are TGTGCCAGCAGCTTAATGGCAGGGGAGGGCTACGAGCAGTACTTC.

This chain joins TRBV6-5 and TRBJ1-4; TRBD1 matches at 11 bases. V gave up 4 bases and J gave up 8 bases; unmatched junction bases: 3. The CDR3 loop spans 14 amino acids. Looked up from germline, CDR1 is MNHEY and CDR2 is SVGAGI. The CDR3 DNA follows: TGTGCCAGCAGTTCGGACAGGGGGCGCGAAAAACTGTTTTTT. It specifies CASSSDRGREKLFF.

The rearrangement joins TRBV10-1 to TRBJ2-7; D ambiguous. The CDR3 is made up of 13 amino acids. CDR1 is WNHNN and CDR2 is SYGVQD in the germline V gene (reference sequence). V was shortened by 2 bases and J by 5 bases, with 10 bases between the two germline ends. The CDR3 DNA is TGCGCCAGCAGTGAGCACAGAATCCACGAGCAGTACTTC. Translating gives CASSEHRIHEQYF.

This clone was seen a single time. The chain has TRBV3-1 (or the pseudogene TRBV3-2) and TRBJ1-5; D gene unclear. V lost 5 bases to trimming and J lost 3 bases, with 11 bases between them. This CDR3 region has 14 residues. Per the germline V gene, CDR1 is LGHDT and CDR2 is YNNKEL (reference sequence). The CDR3 sequence: CASSLGSFNQPQHF. The DNA for the CDR3 is TGTGCCAGCAGCTTGGGGAGCTTCAATCAGCCCCAGCATTTT.

This chain joins TRBV7-2 and TRBJ2-5; 7 nucleotides line up with TRBD1. In germline, CDR1 is SGHTA, CDR2 FQGNSA. CDR3 length: 13 amino acids. J lost 4 bases, V lost 4 bases, and 3 bases had no gene match. As DNA, the CDR3 is TGTGCCAGCAGCTGGGGACAGTCAGAGACCCAGTACTTC. Its protein is CASSWGQSETQYF.

The chain is built from TRBV7-9 and TRBJ1-2, with D possibly TRBD1 on 5 matching bases. CDR1 SEHNR and CDR2 FQNEAQ come from the germline V gene (reference sequence). V lost 5 bases, J lost 7 bases, and 14 bases lay in between. CDR3 length: 13 amino acids. The CDR3 nucleotides are TGTGCCAGCAGCCCCGACAGCCGGCTTGGCTACACCTTC. This sequence encodes CASSPDSRLGYTF. The complete variable domain, with remaining parts taken from reference TRBV7-9 and TRBJ1-2, reads DTGVSQNPRHKITKRGQNVTFRCDPISEHNRLYWYRQTLGQGPEFLTYFQNEAQLEKSRLLSDRFSAERPKGSFSTLEIQRTEQGDSAMYLCASSPDSRLGYTFGSGTRLTVV.

The chain uses TRBV19 and TRBJ1-4; a weak D match, TRBD1 (5 bases). Germline loops: CDR1 LNHDA, CDR2 SQIVND (reference sequence). The V gene lost 6 bases and the J gene lost 3 bases, with 17 bases spanning the gap. This CDR3 region has 16 residues. CDR3 loop: CASSSQIDSPNEKLFF. The CDR3 coding sequence is TGTGCCAGTAGCAGCCAAATTGACAGTCCTAATGAAAAACTGTTTTTT. The entire variable domain, with the rest obtained from reference TRBV19 and TRBJ1-4, is as follows: DGGITQSPKYLFRKEGQNVTLSCEQNLNHDAMYWYRQDPGQGLRLIYYSQIVNDFQKGDIAEGYSVSREKKESFPLTVTSAQKNPTAFYLCASSSQIDSPNEKLFFGSGTQLSVL.

V is TRBV2 and J is TRBJ2-2, with D maybe TRBD1 (6 bases). CDR3 length: 14 amino acids. Germline CDR1 and CDR2: SNHLY and FYNNEI. Trimming shortened V by 8 bases and J by 0 bases, and 10 bases separated the two germline ends. The CDR3: CASFRGANTGELFF. The CDR3 nucleotides are TGTGCCAGCTTCAGGGGCGCGAACACCGGGGAGCTGTTTTTT. Full variable domain (rest looked up from reference TRBV2 and TRBJ2-2): EPEVTQTPSHQVTQMGQEVILRCVPISNHLYFYWYRQILGQKVEFLVSFYNNEISEKSEIFDDQFSVERPDGSNFTLKIRSTKLEDSAMYFCASFRGANTGELFFGEGSRLTVL.

The chain is built from TRBV19 and TRBJ2-2; 7 nucleotides line up with TRBD1. V lost 2 bases and J lost 5; bases outside the gene matches: 2. Germline V gene data show CDR1 as LNHDA and CDR2 as SQIVND (reference sequence). The CDR3 length is 14 residues. CDR3 coding DNA: TGTGCCAGTAGTATACAGGGGGAAACCGGGGAGCTGTTTTTT. It is translated as CASSIQGETGELFF.

This chain uses TRBV2 with TRBJ2-3; D remains unclear. From germline, CDR1 is SNHLY and CDR2 FYNNEI. Trimming stripped 3 bases from V and 5 bases from J, with 9 bases between. The CDR3 sequence is 13 residues long. CDR3 DNA: TGTGCCAGCAGTGAGGAGTCGGGAGATACGCAGTATTTT. Translated: CASSEESGDTQYF.

V and J are TRBV9 and TRBJ1-1; tentatively, D is TRBD1 (6 bases). The germline CDR1 and CDR2 sequences are SGDLS and YYNGEE. V dropped 4 bases and J dropped 7 bases, with 14 bases sitting between them. The CDR3 length is 13 residues. The CDR3 DNA sequence: TGTGCCAGCAGCAATACAGGGCCTGATGAAGCTTTCTTT. It is translated as CASSNTGPDEAFF.

This clone appeared a single time. The chain is built from TRBV6-5 and TRBJ1-1; a weak D match, TRBD1 (6 bases). The CDR3 is 16 amino acids. Germline V CDR1 and CDR2: MNHEY, SVGAGI. V lost 0 bases to trimming and J lost 0 bases, with 11 bases between them. In DNA, the CDR3 is TGTGCCAGCAGTTACTCGAGTAACAGGGTGAACACTGAAGCTTTCTTT. It is translated as CASSYSSNRVNTEAFF.

The V gene is TRBV19, the J gene TRBJ1-1; TRBD1 might be the D (6 bases). In germline, CDR1 is LNHDA, CDR2 SQIVND (reference sequence). The CDR3 is 14 residues long. V lost 9 bases and J lost 6, with 20 bases in between. The CDR3 nucleotides are TGTGCCAGGAAAAGGGACATCCTGTACTCTGAAGCTTTCTTT. Its protein is CARKRDILYSEAFF.

The gene calls are TRBV7-3 and TRBJ2-1; TRBD2 matches 11 bases. The CDR3 is 15 amino acids. The V gene's germline CDR1 is SGHTA and CDR2 FQGTGA. V dropped 5 bases and J dropped 6; count of bases not matched to a gene: 6. CDR3 protein: CASSPRSGRANEQFF. CDR3 nucleotides: TGTGCCAGCAGCCCCCGTAGCGGGAGGGCCAATGAGCAGTTCTTC.

This chain uses TRBV14 with TRBJ2-5; D gene ambiguous. CDR1 is SGHDN and CDR2 is FVKESK in the germline V gene. The V end lost 0 bases, the J end lost 1 base, and 6 bases lay between the germline ends. The length of the CDR3 is 14 residues. The CDR3 is CASSQDRGQETQYF. CDR3 sequence (DNA): TGTGCCAGCAGCCAAGACAGAGGCCAAGAGACCCAGTACTTC.

The CDR3 DNA sequence: TGTGCCAGCAGCATAACAGGGACTAGCTCTGGAAACACCATATATTTT. Translated: CASSITGTSSGNTIYF. The gene calls are TRBV7-8 and TRBJ1-3, with D possibly TRBD1 on 6 matching bases. The CDR3 covers 16 residues. CDR1 and CDR2 (germline): SGHVS, FQNEAQ. V dropped 5 bases and J dropped 0 bases, with 14 bases sitting between them.